The T cell receptor beta chain under discussion was sequenced for a study of T cells in Graves' hyperthyroidism and ophthalmopathy. Study context: Before treatment of any kind, peripheral blood was taken at initial diagnosis.

The CDR3 consists of 15 residues. Germline CDR1 reads SEHNR; CDR2 reads FQNEAQ (reference sequence). Amplification yielded TCR beta CDR3 regions, with RNA transcripts as the source. During a first-round RT-PCR of the TCR CDR3, the HTBI primer set was used. TCRdb itself ran the multiplex PCR reads through MiXCR, one entry per CDR3 protein. Of about 380,000 distinct CDR3 sequences in the sample, more than 11% were seen once. A few counts support this clonotype. The rearrangement links TRBV7-9 to TRBJ2-1, with 7 bases that match TRBD2. TRBJ2-7 explains the end of the DNA better; the J call may be wrong. This clonotype was sampled from an older woman with Graves' hyperthyroidism. Sequencing was done on a sample of blood. The CDR3 reads CASSLDSGSYNEQYF. The CDR3 nucleotides are TGTGCCAGCAGCTTAGATAGCGGGTCCTACAATGAGCAGTACTTC.